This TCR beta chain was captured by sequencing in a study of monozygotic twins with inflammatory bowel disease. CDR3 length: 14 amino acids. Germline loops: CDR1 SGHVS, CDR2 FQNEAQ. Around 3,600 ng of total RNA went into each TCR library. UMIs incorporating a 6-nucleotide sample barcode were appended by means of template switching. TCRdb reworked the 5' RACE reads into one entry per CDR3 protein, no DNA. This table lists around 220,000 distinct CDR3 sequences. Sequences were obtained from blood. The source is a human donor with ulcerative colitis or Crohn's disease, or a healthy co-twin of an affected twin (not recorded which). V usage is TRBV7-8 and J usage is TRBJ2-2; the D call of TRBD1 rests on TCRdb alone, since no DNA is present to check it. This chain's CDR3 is CASSFRAGPGELFF.